There are a few counts of the clone carrying this TCR beta chain. The time point denotes: sample taken at primary tumor resection. Sequencing covered unsorted whole RNA taken from tumor, nontumor lung or frozen PBMC. V lost 0 bases to trimming and J lost 5 bases, with 8 bases between them. The CDR3 is made up of 14 amino acids. Germline loops: CDR1 SGHRS, CDR2 YFSETQ. The data were taken from a study of spatial heterogeneity in lung cancer. One entry per CDR3 protein, called by TCRdb with MiXCR from the 5' RACE reads. The data contain some 100,000 distinct CDR3 sequences, roughly 12% of them singletons.

V is TRBV5-1 and J is TRBJ2-2; TRBD1 might be the D (6 bases). The material was PBMCs, obtained at surgery. The clonotype originates from a male donor with early-stage non-small cell lung cancer. The chain's CDR3 is CASSLDRETGELFF. The DNA of the CDR3 is TGCGCCAGCAGCTTGGACAGGGAGACCGGGGAGCTGTTTTTT.